Below, one TCR beta chain is given with its context. Antigen: not known. With 5 bases removed from V and 0 bases from J, the gap between germline ends came to 10 bases. Germline assignment: CDR1 SGHNT and CDR2 YENEEA. CDR3 length: 14 amino acids. These data originate in a study of cytomegalovirus exposure and HLA in healthy donors. Sequenced by immunoSEQ multiplex PCR; TCRdb stores in-frame clones only, minus some. The sample shows fewer than 200,000 clones, roughly 86% of them seen only once. Findings of the study overall: As confirmed in vitro, a few CMV-associated chains were specific for CMV antigens. Many donors shared some public TCRs, even though most TCR sequences were rare.

The sequence was obtained from a man aged 18 to 35 in good health and CMV-seropositive. The rearrangement joins TRBV11-3 to TRBJ2-5, with a tentative D call TRBD2 (6 bases). Sequenced sample: PBMCs. CDR3 residues: CASSIGSNQETQYF. The CDR3 nucleotides are TGTGCCAGCAGCATCGGGAGTAACCAAGAGACCCAGTACTTC.